The sequence of this TCR beta chain was determined in a study of neurological immune-mediated disorders. TCRdb called the 5' RACE reads again in MiXCR, with one record for every CDR3 protein. The sample contains some 86,000 distinct CDR3 sequences, just over 2.5% of which appear only once. In germline, CDR1 is LNHDA, CDR2 SQIVND (reference sequence). V lost 10 bases and J lost 6; bases outside the gene matches: 9. There are 13 residues in the CDR3. This clonotype was observed many times. Its specificity is unknown. Study results and limitations: Private repertoires in all groups were suggested by the finding that expanded clones across subjects shared no CDR3 amino acid sequences.

This TCR was sampled from a woman aged 25 to 45 with multiple sclerosis. The chain employs TRBV19 and TRBJ2-1; 7 nucleotides align to TRBD1. Material for sequencing was PBMCs. CDR3 protein: CATGGWTFNEQFF. The CDR3 DNA sequence: TGTGCCACAGGGGGATGGACATTCAATGAGCAGTTCTTC.